These T cell receptor beta chains were read from a single sample in a study of a mutant IDH1 vaccine in newly diagnosed glioma. For these receptors, no antigen is known. Repertoires were generated with immunoSEQ multiplex PCR, while TCRdb's copy carries only in-frame clones and drops some. The top ten hold roughly 1.9% of the sample, which has about 67,000 clones, roughly 90% seen once. The material was PBMCs, obtained from a glioma patient whose treatment included an IDH1 peptide vaccine. Receptor source: a man aged 35 to 55 with glioma. CDR3s include the opening cysteine and the closing phenylalanine or tryptophan. A D gene is named only where the DNA matches it firmly.

CDR3nt: TGTGCCAGCACCAGGGAACGCAATCAGCCCCAGCATTTT
CDR3aa: CASTRERNQPQHF
d_gene: .
v_gene: TRBV28
j_gene: TRBJ1-5

CDR3nt: TGTGCCAGCAGCCGGACTCGCACAGATACGCAGTATTTT
CDR3aa: CASSRTRTDTQYF
d_gene: .
v_gene: TRBV7-3
j_gene: TRBJ2-3

CDR3nt: TGTGCCAGCAGACCGGACAGGGCGGGATGGGAGACCCAGTACTTC
CDR3aa: CASRPDRAGWETQYF
d_gene: TRBD1
v_gene: TRBV2
j_gene: TRBJ2-5

CDR3nt: TGTGCCAGCAGTGAAATCAGCGGACAGGGTCGTAGCTCCTACGAGCAGTACTTC
CDR3aa: CASSEISGQGRSSYEQYF
d_gene: TRBD1
v_gene: TRBV2
j_gene: TRBJ2-7

CDR3nt: TGTGCCAGTAGTATAGTCCAACGGAGCAATCAGCCCCAGCATTTT
CDR3aa: CASSIVQRSNQPQHF
d_gene: .
v_gene: TRBV19
j_gene: TRBJ1-5

CDR3nt: TGTGCCAGCAGTTACGGAGGGGGCTTTGATACGCAGTATTTT
CDR3aa: CASSYGGGFDTQYF
d_gene: .
v_gene: TRBV6-5
j_gene: TRBJ2-3

CDR3nt: TGTGCCAGCTCATCCTCCCCGGCGGGGTATAGCCAGCCCCAGCATTTT
CDR3aa: CASSSSPAGYSQPQHF
d_gene: .
v_gene: TRBV18
j_gene: TRBJ1-5

CDR3nt: TGTGCCATCAAGGCCTCCTATAATTCACCCCTCCACTTT
CDR3aa: CAIKASYNSPLHF
d_gene: .
v_gene: TRBV10-3
j_gene: TRBJ1-6

CDR3nt: TGTGCCAGCAGCGCATTACAGCTGAACACTGAAGCTTTCTTT
CDR3aa: CASSALQLNTEAFF
d_gene: .
v_gene: TRBV7-9
j_gene: TRBJ1-1

CDR3nt: TGTGCCAGTAGTATCGGAGGCTGGGACTCCTATAATTCACCCCTCCACTTT
CDR3aa: CASSIGGWDSYNSPLHF
d_gene: .
v_gene: TRBV19
j_gene: TRBJ1-6

CDR3nt: TGTGCCAGCAGCCCTGCCCGCGGCTACAATGAGCAGTTCTTC
CDR3aa: CASSPARGYNEQFF
d_gene: .
v_gene: TRBV28
j_gene: TRBJ2-1

CDR3nt: TGTGCCAGCAGCTTAAACTCGTTAGGGGAGCAGTACTTC
CDR3aa: CASSLNSLGEQYF
d_gene: .
v_gene: TRBV11-2
j_gene: TRBJ2-7

CDR3nt: TGTGCCAGTAGCAAAACACAGGGACCCTATGGCTACACCTTC
CDR3aa: CASSKTQGPYGYTF
d_gene: .
v_gene: TRBV19
j_gene: TRBJ1-2

CDR3nt: TGTGCCAGTACCGGGACAGGGGGCAATCAGCCCCAGCATTTT
CDR3aa: CASTGTGGNQPQHF
d_gene: TRBD1
v_gene: TRBV19
j_gene: TRBJ1-5

CDR3nt: TGTGCCAGCAGCTTGGCCTTAGGGACATTGCAAGAGACCCAGTACTTC
CDR3aa: CASSLALGTLQETQYF
d_gene: .
v_gene: TRBV5-4
j_gene: TRBJ2-5

CDR3nt: TGTGCCAGCGACCGGGACAGGAGTCAAGAGACCCAGTACTTC
CDR3aa: CASDRDRSQETQYF
d_gene: TRBD1
v_gene: TRBV6-1
j_gene: TRBJ2-5

CDR3nt: TGTGCCAGCAGCTTAACTAGCGGTAAGGACGAGCAGTACTTC
CDR3aa: CASSLTSGKDEQYF
d_gene: TRBD2
v_gene: TRBV7-8
j_gene: TRBJ2-7

CDR3nt: TGTGCCAGCAGCCTGCCAACCCTGGGGACTGACTGGTACCAAGAGACCCAGTACTTC
CDR3aa: CASSLPTLGTDWYQETQYF
d_gene: .
v_gene: TRBV28
j_gene: TRBJ2-5